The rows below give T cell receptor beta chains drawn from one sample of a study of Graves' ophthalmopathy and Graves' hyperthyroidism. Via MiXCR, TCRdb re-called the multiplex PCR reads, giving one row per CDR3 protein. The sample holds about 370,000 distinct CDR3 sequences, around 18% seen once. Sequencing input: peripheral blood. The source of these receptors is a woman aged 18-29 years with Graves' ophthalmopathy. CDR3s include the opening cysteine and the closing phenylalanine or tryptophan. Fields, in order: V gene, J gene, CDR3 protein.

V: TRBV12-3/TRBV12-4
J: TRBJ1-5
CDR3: CASSLGGENQPQHF

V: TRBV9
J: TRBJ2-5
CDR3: CASSASGTTGETQYF

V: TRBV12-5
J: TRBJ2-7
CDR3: CASGSSGASYEQYF

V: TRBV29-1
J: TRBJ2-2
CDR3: CSAGRKNTGELFF

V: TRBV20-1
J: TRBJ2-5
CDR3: CSSEPPLAGNETQYF

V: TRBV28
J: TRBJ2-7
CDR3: CASSSPNSGSSYEQYF

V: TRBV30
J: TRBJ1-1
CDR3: CAWSSTNTEAFF

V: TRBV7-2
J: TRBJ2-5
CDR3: CASSSRASYQEAQYF

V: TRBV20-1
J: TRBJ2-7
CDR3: CSARGLTPGGTHYEQYF

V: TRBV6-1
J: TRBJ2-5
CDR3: CASSATYIETQYF

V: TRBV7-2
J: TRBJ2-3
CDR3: CASSVRGADTQYF

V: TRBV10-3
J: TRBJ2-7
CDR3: CAISAPKSSYEQYF

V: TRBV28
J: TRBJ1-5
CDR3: CASSVKGPVKWQPQHF

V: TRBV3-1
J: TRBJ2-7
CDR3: CASSQPGGEQYF